Below are 25 T cell receptor beta chains sequenced from a single sample in a study of blood T cell repertoires in COVID-19. Sequencing used immunoSEQ multiplex PCR; TCRdb keeps in-frame clones, though not all of them. The sample includes about 70,000 clones, around 80% of them seen just once. Sequencing was performed on peripheral blood. The receptors stem from a man aged 65 to 85 who had recovered from COVID-19.

This clone is classed as medium-sized. This chain uses TRBV4-3 with TRBJ1-6, with D hard to call. Trimming cost V 0 bases and J 9 bases, with 6 bases left between them. The CDR3 is 13 amino acids. Germline V gene sequence: CDR1 LGHNA, CDR2 YSLEER. The CDR3 region is CASSQDTGSPLHF. The CDR3 nucleotides read TGCGCCAGCAGCCAAGATACCGGTTCACCCCTCCACTTT.

The rearrangement links TRBV5-6 to TRBJ1-2; D is possibly TRBD1 (5 bases). CDR3 length: 14 amino acids. Germline CDR1 and CDR2: SGHDT and YYEEEE. The germline V and J ends were trimmed by 1 base and 4 bases, with 11 bases remaining between them. The chain's CDR3 is CASSLNGGGYGYTF. As DNA, the CDR3 is TGTGCCAGCAGCTTGAATGGGGGAGGCTATGGCTACACCTTC.

The V and J genes are TRBV19 and TRBJ1-1; D uncertain. Trimming shortened V by 2 bases and J by 0 bases, and 4 bases separated the two germline ends. The CDR3 contains 13 residues. Germline CDR1 reads LNHDA; CDR2 reads SQIVND (reference sequence). The DNA of the CDR3 is TGTGCCAGTAGTATATCTATGAACACTGAAGCTTTCTTT. Translated: CASSISMNTEAFF.

This chain joins TRBV4-3 and TRBJ1-1, with 7 bases matching TRBD1. The J segment lost 6 bases and the V segment lost 4 bases, leaving 5 bases of the junction unmatched. This CDR3 is built from 13 residues. CDR1 is LGHNA and CDR2 is YSLEER in the germline V gene. CDR3 loop: CASSLDRVAEAFF. Here the CDR3 DNA reads TGCGCCAGCAGCCTTGACAGGGTGGCTGAAGCTTTCTTT.

This clone was seen just once. V is TRBV5-1 and J is TRBJ2-2, with D possibly TRBD2 on 5 matching bases. The CDR3 has 16 residues. CDR1 is SGHRS, CDR2 YFSETQ, per germline. The ends were cut back, 0 bases at V and 0 bases at J, with 9 bases in the middle. In nucleotides, the CDR3 is TGCGCCAGCAGCTTGGATCTTAGCGCGAACACCGGGGAGCTGTTTTTT. Amino acids: CASSLDLSANTGELFF.

This rearrangement joins TRBV27 to TRBJ2-2, with a possible D match to TRBD1 (5 bases). The germline CDR1 and CDR2 sequences are MNHEY and SMNVEV (reference sequence). The CDR3 sequence is 15 residues long. The V and J ends lost 6 bases and 9 bases respectively, with 20 bases between them. DNA for the CDR3: TGTGCCAGCAGCCCCGACAGAAGCTTACCCCGGGAGCTGTTTTTT. It yields the protein CASSPDRSLPRELFF.

A single count supports this clone. The V and J genes are TRBV4-2 and TRBJ2-7; D unresolved. Looked up from germline, CDR1 is LGHNA and CDR2 is YNFKEQ. V was shortened by 1 base and J by 6 bases, with 4 bases between the two germline ends. This CDR3 comprises 11 residues. CDR3 nucleotide sequence: TGTGCCAGCAGCCAAGGTCTCGAGCAGTACTTC. Its protein product is CASSQGLEQYF.

The gene calls are TRBV27 and TRBJ2-2, with D possibly being TRBD1 (5 bases). The germline gives CDR1 MNHEY, CDR2 SMNVEV (reference sequence). The CDR3 sequence is 17 residues long. The V end lost 2 bases, the J end lost 3 bases, and 16 bases lay between the germline ends. DNA for the CDR3: TGTGCCAGCAGTTTAGTAGGCAGGGTAACTGACACCGGGGAGCTGTTTTTT. As protein: CASSLVGRVTDTGELFF.

CDR3 in DNA: TGTGCCAGCAGGCCAGGGGTCCGCACCGGGGAGCTGTTTTTT. It specifies CASRPGVRTGELFF. The chain combines TRBV27 with TRBJ2-2, with D maybe TRBD1 (6 bases). The germline V and J ends were trimmed by 6 bases and 4 bases, with 12 bases remaining between them. In germline, CDR1 is MNHEY, CDR2 SMNVEV (reference sequence). The CDR3 runs to 14 residues.

The CDR3 sequence: CASSGLAYEQYF. The CDR3 DNA sequence: TGTGCCAGCAGCGGACTAGCTTACGAGCAGTACTTC. The chain combines TRBV6-5 with TRBJ2-7, with 8 positions matching TRBD2. V shed 6 bases and J 4 bases; nucleotides not matched to a gene: 2. The CDR3 has 12 amino acids. Germline CDR1 is MNHEY and CDR2 is SVGAGI.

The chain uses TRBV9 and TRBJ2-5; a possible D gene is TRBD2 (7 bases). The CDR3 consists of 14 residues. Trimming removed 3 bases from V and 5 bases from J, with 14 bases in between. Germline V gene data show CDR1 as SGDLS and CDR2 as YYNGEE. This CDR3 reads CASSGGGPRETQYF. Here the CDR3 DNA reads TGTGCCAGCAGCGGCGGGGGCCCTCGGGAGACCCAGTACTTC.

The V gene is TRBV5-4, the J gene TRBJ2-5, with 8 nucleotides matching TRBD1. The CDR3 totals 14 residues. V shed 2 bases, J shed 5 bases, and the junction held 5 bases outside the gene matches. The germline CDR1 and CDR2 sequences are SGHNT and YYREEE (reference sequence). CDR3 in DNA: TGTGCCAGCAGCTTAAGACAGGGGTTGGAGACCCAGTACTTC. Encoded protein: CASSLRQGLETQYF. Drawing the rest from reference TRBV5-4 and TRBJ2-5, the complete variable domain is ETGVTQSPTHLIKTRGQQVTLRCSSQSGHNTVSWYQQALGQGPQFIFQYYREEENGRGNFPPRFSGLQFPNYSSELNVNALELDDSALYLCASSLRQGLETQYFGPGTRLLVL.

The rearrangement links TRBV3-1 (or the pseudogene TRBV3-2) to TRBJ1-1; 9 positions agree with TRBD1. J lost 3 bases, V lost 3 bases, and 5 bases had no gene match. CDR1 and CDR2 from the germline V gene are LGHDT and YNNKEL (reference sequence). The CDR3 runs to 15 residues. CDR3 amino acids: CASSQGDRGYTEAFF. The CDR3 bases are TGTGCCAGCAGCCAGGGTGACAGGGGGTACACTGAAGCTTTCTTT.

The rearrangement links TRBV11-2 to TRBJ1-1; tentatively, D is TRBD1 (6 bases). Germline CDR1 and CDR2: SGHAT and FQNNGV. The ends were cut back, 3 bases at V and 0 bases at J, with 11 bases in the middle. The CDR3 totals 15 residues. The CDR3 coding sequence is TGTGCCAGCAGCTTCCAACCAGGGGTGAACACTGAAGCTTTCTTT. It yields the protein CASSFQPGVNTEAFF. The whole variable domain, remainder taken from reference TRBV11-2 and TRBJ1-1, is EAGVAQSPRYKIIEKRQSVAFWCNPISGHATLYWYQQILGQGPKLLIQFQNNGVVDDSQLPKDRFSAERLKGVDSTLKIQPAKLEDSAVYLCASSFQPGVNTEAFFGQGTRLTVV.

The J gene is TRBJ1-2, the V gene TRBV7-9; D is unclear. V lost 1 base to trimming and J lost 8 bases, with 14 bases between them. The CDR3 sequence is 14 residues long. Germline-derived CDR1 and CDR2 are SEHNR and FQNEAQ (reference sequence). CDR3 amino acids: CASSLGADFGGYTF. The DNA for the CDR3 is TGTGCCAGCAGCTTAGGGGCCGATTTTGGCGGCTACACCTTC.

This rearrangement joins TRBV7-8 to TRBJ1-5; 9 positions match TRBD1. J gave up 6 bases and V 5 bases, and 5 bases lay outside the gene matches. Germline-derived CDR1 and CDR2 are SGHVS and FQNEAQ. CDR3 length: 14 residues. The chain's CDR3 is CASSRGTGSQPQHF. CDR3 coding DNA: TGTGCCAGCAGCCGAGGGACAGGGAGTCAGCCCCAGCATTTT.

The V gene is TRBV7-2, the J gene TRBJ2-2; 11 bases are shared with TRBD2. Unmatched junction bases numbered 4, after V lost 1 base and J lost 3 bases. Germline CDR1 and CDR2: SGHTA and FQGNSA. The CDR3 has 17 residues. The CDR3 protein is CASSLGASGGYTGELFF. In DNA form, the CDR3 reads TGTGCCAGCAGCTTAGGGGCTAGCGGGGGGTACACCGGGGAGCTGTTTTTT.

This clone was seen a handful of times. The V and J genes are TRBV5-4 and TRBJ2-2, with D tentatively TRBD1 (6 bases). The germline V gene has CDR1 SGHNT and CDR2 YYREEE (reference sequence). CDR3 length: 15 residues. Trimming cost V 0 bases and J 6 bases, with 12 bases left between them. The CDR3 DNA reads as TGTGCCAGCAGCTTGGAACAGGGTATAGCCGGGGAGCTGTTTTTT. Translation gives CASSLEQGIAGELFF.

J is TRBJ1-6 and V is TRBV19; D is unclear. This CDR3 spans 14 amino acids. V lost 3 bases and J lost 8, with 11 bases in between. The V gene's germline CDR1 is LNHDA and CDR2 SQIVND (reference sequence). Here the CDR3 DNA reads TGTGCCAGTAGTATTAGAGACGGAGATTCACCCCTCCACTTT. It is translated as CASSIRDGDSPLHF.

The chain joins TRBV7-2 to TRBJ1-4, with 9 bases aligning to TRBD1. CDR3 length: 16 amino acids. V shed 5 bases and J 10 bases; nucleotides not matched to a gene: 14. Germline loops: CDR1 SGHTA, CDR2 FQGNSA. In nucleotides, the CDR3 is TGTGCCAGCAGCATTGCCGTGGGACAGGGCGGAGGAAAACTGTTTTTT. This codes for CASSIAVGQGGGKLFF.

This clone was seen a handful of times. V gene TRBV24-1 combines with J gene TRBJ1-1; 10 bases match TRBD1. The length of the CDR3 is 17 residues. Germline-derived CDR1 and CDR2 are KGHDR and SFDVKD. V trimming: 3 bases; J trimming: 0 bases; junction bases outside the gene matches: 6. The CDR3 bases are TGTGCCACCAGTGATGCCCCCGGGACAGGGGTGAACACTGAAGCTTTCTTT. It codes for CATSDAPGTGVNTEAFF.

A single count supports this clone. This chain uses TRBV18 with TRBJ2-1; 10 bases line up with TRBD2. The trim removed 1 base at V and 6 bases at J, leaving 3 bases unmatched. The CDR3 consists of 15 residues. In germline, CDR1 is KGHSH, CDR2 LQKENI. CDR3 protein: CASSPRSGGGNEQFF. Here the CDR3 DNA reads TGTGCCAGCTCACCACGAAGCGGGGGGGGCAATGAGCAGTTCTTC.

In this sample, this clone turned up a few times. The V gene is TRBV6-5, the J gene TRBJ1-5; the D is unclear. V was clipped by 6 bases and J by 1 base, with 7 bases between them. There are 13 residues in the CDR3. Germline V gene data show CDR1 as MNHEY and CDR2 as SVGAGI. CDR3 in amino acids: CASSTMSNQPQHF. CDR3 nucleotides: TGTGCCAGCAGCACAATGAGCAATCAGCCCCAGCATTTT.

The rearrangement joins TRBV18 to TRBJ2-3; D might be TRBD1 (6 bases). The CDR3 consists of 18 residues. The germline V gene encodes CDR1 KGHSH and CDR2 LQKENI. The V end lost 0 bases, the J end lost 2 bases, and 18 bases lay between the germline ends. The CDR3, as DNA: TGTGCCAGCTCACCACCAAACCAGGGGTCAGGTTTCACAGATACGCAGTATTTT. This gives the protein CASSPPNQGSGFTDTQYF.

This clone was seen a handful of times. The chain combines TRBV5-5 with TRBJ2-4; D is possibly TRBD1 (6 bases). Trimming removed 5 bases at V and 7 bases at J, with 19 bases between. There are 15 residues in the CDR3. Germline CDR1 reads SGHKS; CDR2 reads YYEKEE (reference sequence). CDR3 in amino acids: CASRYRDNRQNIQYF. CDR3 in DNA: TGTGCCAGCAGATATCGGGACAACCGACAGAACATTCAGTACTTC.